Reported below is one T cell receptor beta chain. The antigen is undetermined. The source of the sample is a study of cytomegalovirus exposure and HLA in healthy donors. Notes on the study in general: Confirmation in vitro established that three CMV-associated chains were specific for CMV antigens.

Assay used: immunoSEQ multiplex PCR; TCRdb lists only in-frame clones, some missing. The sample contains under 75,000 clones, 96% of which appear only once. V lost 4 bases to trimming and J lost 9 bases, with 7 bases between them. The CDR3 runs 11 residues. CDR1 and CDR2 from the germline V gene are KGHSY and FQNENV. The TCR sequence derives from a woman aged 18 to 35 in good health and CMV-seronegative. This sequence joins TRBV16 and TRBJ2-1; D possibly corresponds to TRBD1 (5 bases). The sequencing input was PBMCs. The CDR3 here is CASSPQGEQFF. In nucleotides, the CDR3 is TGTGCCAGCAGCCCCCAGGGTGAGCAGTTCTTC.